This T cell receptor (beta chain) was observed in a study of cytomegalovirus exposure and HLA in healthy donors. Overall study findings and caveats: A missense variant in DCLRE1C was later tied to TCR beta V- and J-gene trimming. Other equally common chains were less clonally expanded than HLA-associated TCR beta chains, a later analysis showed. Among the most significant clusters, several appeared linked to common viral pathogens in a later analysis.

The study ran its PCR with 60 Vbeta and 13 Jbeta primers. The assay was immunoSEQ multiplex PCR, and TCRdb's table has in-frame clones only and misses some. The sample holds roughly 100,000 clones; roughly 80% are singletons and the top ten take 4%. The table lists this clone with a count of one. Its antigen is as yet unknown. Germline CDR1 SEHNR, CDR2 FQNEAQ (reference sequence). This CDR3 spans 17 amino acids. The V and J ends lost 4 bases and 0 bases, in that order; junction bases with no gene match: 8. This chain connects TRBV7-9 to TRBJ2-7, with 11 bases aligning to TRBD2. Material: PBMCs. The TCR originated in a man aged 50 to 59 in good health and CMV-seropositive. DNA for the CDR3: TGTGCCAGCAGCTCTAGGGGGACTAGCGGAACCTCCTACGAGCAGTACTTC. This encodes CASSSRGTSGTSYEQYF.